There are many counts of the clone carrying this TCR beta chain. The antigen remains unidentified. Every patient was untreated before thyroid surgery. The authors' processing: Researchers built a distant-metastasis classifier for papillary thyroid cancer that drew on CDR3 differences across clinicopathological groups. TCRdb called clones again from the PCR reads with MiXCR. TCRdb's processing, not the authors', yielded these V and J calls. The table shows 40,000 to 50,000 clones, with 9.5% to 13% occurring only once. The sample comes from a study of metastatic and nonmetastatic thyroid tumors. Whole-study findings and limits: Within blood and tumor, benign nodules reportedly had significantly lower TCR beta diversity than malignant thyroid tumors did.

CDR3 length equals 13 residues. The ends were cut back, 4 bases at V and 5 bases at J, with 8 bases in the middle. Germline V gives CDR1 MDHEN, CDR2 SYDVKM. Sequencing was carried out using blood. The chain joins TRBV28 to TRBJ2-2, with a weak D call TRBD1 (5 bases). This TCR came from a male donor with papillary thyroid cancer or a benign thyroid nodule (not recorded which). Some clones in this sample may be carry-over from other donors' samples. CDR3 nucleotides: TGTGCCAGCAGTTACCAGGGAACCGGGGAGCTGTTTTTT. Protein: CASSYQGTGELFF.